This T cell receptor beta chain is drawn from a study of cytotoxic CD8 clonotypes in ibrutinib-treated CLL. Trimming left V 6 bases short and J 8 bases short, with 19 bases between. CDR3 length equals 14 residues. Per germline, CDR1 GTSNPN and CDR2 SVGIG (reference sequence). Only in-frame clones appear in the TCRdb table, and some are missing; sequencing was by immunoSEQ multiplex PCR. The repertoire holds around 310,000 clones, with 80% as singletons. The chain combines TRBV30 with TRBJ1-4; weak D call: TRBD1 (6 bases). The material was PBMCs, obtained before ibrutinib treatment. This clonotype originated in a human donor with chronic lymphocytic leukemia. CDR3 sequence: CACLHTGMGEKLFF. CDR3 DNA: TGTGCCTGCCTACATACAGGGATGGGGGAAAAACTGTTTTTT. Drawing the rest from reference TRBV30 and TRBJ1-4, the complete variable domain is SQTIHQWPATLVQPVGSPLSLECTVEGTSNPNLYWYRQAAGRGLQLLFYSVGIGQISSEVPQNLSASRPQDRQFILSSKKLLLSDSGFYLCACLHTGMGEKLFFGSGTQLSVL.